This TCR beta chain was found in a study of blood T cell repertoires in COVID-19. Germline assignment: CDR1 MNHEY and CDR2 SVGEGT. V was pared by 1 base and J by 8 bases, with 10 bases of the junction left unmatched. CDR3 length equals 16 residues. This clone was recorded only once. Assay: immunoSEQ multiplex PCR; the TCRdb copy retains only in-frame clones and omits some. The sample consists of fewer than 300,000 clones, 88% of them appearing once. The sequence was obtained from a woman aged 35 to 49 who had recovered from COVID-19. The material sequenced was peripheral blood. The chain combines TRBV6-2 or TRBV6-3 with TRBJ1-4; 7 nucleotides line up with TRBD1. In DNA form, the CDR3 reads TGTGCCAGCAGTTACTTATGGGGGACAGCCTGGGAAAAACTGTTTTTT. Translated: CASSYLWGTAWEKLFF.